The 8 T cell receptor beta chains in this list originate from one sample, sequenced in a study of blood T cell repertoires in COVID-19. Sequencing was performed with immunoSEQ multiplex PCR; in TCRdb, only in-frame clones are kept and a portion is missing. Of 290,000 or so clones listed, about 89% are singletons. The specimen sequenced was PBMCs or T cells enriched from blood (not recorded which). The receptors originated from a woman between 18 and 29 years old who had recovered from COVID-19.

The gene calls are TRBV2 and TRBJ2-3, with 12 nucleotides matching TRBD2. Germline values: CDR1 SNHLY, CDR2 FYNNEI. The CDR3 is 16 residues long. V lost 5 bases, J lost 2 bases, and 5 bases stayed unmatched. CDR3 sequence (DNA): TGTGCCAGCAGTCGACTAGCGGGGGAGAACACAGATACGCAGTATTTT. The encoded protein is CASSRLAGENTDTQYF.

This clone occurred a few times. DNA of the CDR3: TGTGCCAGCAGTGAAGCTAACGGCGGGGAGCAGTTCTTC. Its protein is CASSEANGGEQFF. This chain joins TRBV2 and TRBJ2-1, with D possibly being TRBD2 (5 bases). The V and J ends lost 0 bases and 10 bases respectively, with 10 bases between them. Germline-derived CDR1 and CDR2 are SNHLY and FYNNEI. The length of the CDR3 is 13 residues.

The count of this clone is one. V is TRBV27 and J is TRBJ2-7, with a possible D match to TRBD1 (6 bases). V was clipped by 2 bases and J by 2 bases, with 10 bases between them. The CDR3 is 14 amino acids. In germline, CDR1 is MNHEY, CDR2 SMNVEV (reference sequence). DNA of the CDR3: TGTGCCAGCAGTTTAAGGGGGATAGCCTACGAGCAGTACTTC. It yields the protein CASSLRGIAYEQYF.

V usage is TRBV14 and J usage is TRBJ2-7; possible D gene TRBD2, 5 bases. This CDR3 is 16 amino acids long. From germline, CDR1 is SGHDN and CDR2 FVKESK. Trimming left V 4 bases short and J 4 bases short, with 20 bases between. CDR3 loop: CASSPTVARETYEQYF. As DNA, the CDR3 is TGTGCCAGCAGCCCGACCGTAGCGAGGGAAACTTACGAGCAGTACTTC.

The chain recombines TRBV28 with TRBJ2-3; tentative D call: TRBD1 (6 bases). Trimming pared 5 bases from V and 2 bases from J, leaving 20 bases between. The CDR3 extends over 17 amino acids. Germline V lookup: CDR1 MDHEN, CDR2 SYDVKM. The CDR3 sequence is CASSTPYRVLDTDTQYF. The CDR3 bases are TGTGCCAGCAGTACCCCCTACAGGGTATTAGACACAGATACGCAGTATTTT.

The chain couples TRBV24-1 to TRBJ2-1; tentatively, D is TRBD2 (5 bases). CDR1 and CDR2 (germline): KGHDR, SFDVKD. The germline V and J ends were trimmed by 3 bases and 2 bases, with 16 bases remaining between them. The CDR3 is 17 residues long. In nucleotides, the CDR3 is TGTGCCACCAGTGATCGCGGACTCCCCGGCGCCTACAATGAGCAGTTCTTC. This codes for CATSDRGLPGAYNEQFF.

This chain uses TRBV10-1 with TRBJ1-2; no reliable D call. CDR3 length: 13 residues. The germline V and J ends were trimmed by 0 bases and 5 bases, with 7 bases remaining between them. Germline CDR1 is WNHNN and CDR2 is SYGVQD (reference sequence). This CDR3 is CASSESRFYGYTF. The DNA for the CDR3 is TGCGCCAGCAGTGAGTCCCGGTTTTATGGCTACACCTTC.

CDR3 coding DNA: TGTGCCAGCAGCTTAGGGACAGGTCTTCTTCAGCCCCAGCATTTT. Translation: CASSLGTGLLQPQHF. The chain is built from TRBV7-8 and TRBJ1-5; 7 bases line up with TRBD1. This CDR3 has 15 amino acids. J gave up 6 bases and V 1 base, and 6 bases lay outside the gene matches. Germline values: CDR1 SGHVS, CDR2 FQNEAQ.